Many counts were recorded for the clone carrying this T cell receptor (beta chain). The antigen remains undetermined. The V segment lost 0 bases and the J segment 2 bases; nucleotides outside the gene matches: 0. CDR1 and CDR2 from the germline V gene are SGDLS and YYNGEE. The CDR3 sequence is 15 residues long. Via MiXCR, TCRdb re-called the 5' RACE reads, giving one row per CDR3 protein. This sample carries 200,000 to 250,000 distinct CDR3 sequences, about 7.5% of them seen once, and the ten largest clones take around 2.1%. This entry is derived from a study of identical twins. The study's findings and limits: A lower insertion count was a feature of abundant cord blood beta clonotypes, with no such feature in memory repertoires. With beta out-of-frame sequences, excess sharing by twins was weaker.

The sample was also reused in another study, on yellow fever vaccine responses in identical twins.

This receptor was taken from a woman younger than 35 in good health. The chain links TRBV9 to TRBJ1-2, with TRBD1 matching 11 bases. Input material: memory (CD45RO+) T cells sorted from blood. This chain's CDR3 is CASSVGDRGNYGYTF. The CDR3 DNA is TGTGCCAGCAGCGTAGGGGACAGGGGGAACTATGGCTACACCTTC.